This T cell receptor beta chain was identified in a study of blood T cells in healthy people across ages. Per germline, CDR1 MNHNY and CDR2 SVGAGI (reference sequence). The CDR3 contains 13 residues. Then a second PCR, running about 6 to 11 cycles, was carried out with a sample-barcoded 5' primer and a J-beta primer mix. One entry per CDR3 protein results from TCRdb running MiXCR on the 5' RACE reads. The sample shows about 1.8 million distinct CDR3 sequences, 40% to 55% of them seen only once. Material for sequencing was blood. This chain uses TRBV6-6 with TRBJ2-5; 8 bases are a match to TRBD2. The J call is uncertain, as TRBJ2-7 better fits the DNA end. This receptor was identified in a middle-aged woman in good health. CDR3 residues: CASSPGGQYEQYF. The CDR3 DNA reads TGTGCCAGCAGCCCGGGGGGGCAGTACGAGCAGTACTTC.